Presented here are 2 T cell receptor beta chains from one specimen sequenced in a study of cytomegalovirus exposure and HLA in healthy donors. The PCR contained 60 Vbeta and 13 Jbeta primers. Clones were sequenced by immunoSEQ multiplex PCR, and TCRdb holds only the in-frame ones, with some missing. The sample contains 60,000 to 85,000 clones, roughly two thirds of which appear only once. Source material: PBMCs. The receptors stem from a man aged 55 to 69 in good health and CMV-seropositive.

The genes are TRBV5-4 and TRBJ1-1; D unresolved. Germline V CDR1 and CDR2: SGHNT, YYREEE (reference sequence). V dropped 0 bases and J dropped 2 bases, with 11 bases sitting between them. This CDR3 spans 15 amino acids. Here the CDR3 DNA reads TGTGCCAGCAGCTTGGAACCACAGAAAAACACTGAAGCTTTCTTT. Protein: CASSLEPQKNTEAFF.

The V and J genes are TRBV7-8 and TRBJ1-6, with 7 bases matching TRBD1. The germline CDR1 and CDR2 sequences are SGHVS and FQNEAQ. This CDR3 is 18 amino acids long. The V gene end was trimmed by 1 base and the J gene end by 7 bases; junction bases not matched to a gene: 13. The DNA for the CDR3 is TGTGCCAGCAGCTTAGAGGGGGCCGGGACAGTGAGGAATTCACCCCTCCACTTT. The encoded protein is CASSLEGAGTVRNSPLHF.